These T cell receptor beta chains were read from a single sample in a study of blood T cell repertoires in COVID-19. Clones were sequenced by immunoSEQ multiplex PCR, and TCRdb holds only the in-frame ones, with some missing. The table has 100,000 to 120,000 clones, 84% seen once. The sequencing sample was made of peripheral blood. The receptor source for this set is a woman between 40 and 50 years old with acute or convalescent COVID-19. The CDR3 runs from the conserved cysteine through the conserved F or W. Each record gives: V gene, CDR3 length, J gene, CDR3 protein.

>TRBV10-3|14|TRBJ1-2
CAISNRGRFYGYTF
>TRBV2|15|TRBJ2-7
CASSTTLADSYEQYF
>TRBV19|15|TRBJ1-2
CASSTSGASNYGYTF
>TRBV19|14|TRBJ1-2
CASIEQGRVYGYTF
>TRBV5-4|16|TRBJ1-1
CASSFGGGAKNTEAFF
>TRBV5-1|13|TRBJ1-2
CASSLGFGSGYTF
>TRBV7-9|14|TRBJ1-3
CASSTTISGNTIYF
>TRBV14|13|TRBJ1-2
CASSQVFTGGYTF
>TRBV6-5|14|TRBJ2-7
CASNMGHRSHEQYF
>TRBV4-1|14|TRBJ1-5
CASSQGAEQQPQHF
>TRBV6-5|13|TRBJ1-2
CASSYSISNGYTF
>TRBV11-3|16|TRBJ2-5
CASSSGAGGAAETQYF
>TRBV5-1|14|TRBJ2-2
CASTPEGASGELFF
>TRBV10-2|16|TRBJ2-3
CASNRGVAGGQNTQYF
>TRBV29-1|16|TRBJ2-3
CSATIRAGISTDTQYF
>TRBV7-2|14|TRBJ1-5
CASSLVLVEQPQHF
>TRBV4-3|17|TRBJ2-2
CASSQEGGAGVTGELFF
>TRBV5-4|15|TRBJ2-3
CASRASTSGTDTQYF
>TRBV4-2|15|TRBJ1-1
CASSPFDRDRGLAFF
>TRBV7-9|16|TRBJ1-3
CASSLADRGAGNTIYF
>TRBV30|14|TRBJ1-1
CAWSPGTLNTEAFF
>TRBV7-3|11|TRBJ1-4
CASSFGEKLFF
>TRBV3-1/TRBV3-2|11|TRBJ2-1
CASRLYNEQFF
>TRBV27|14|TRBJ1-6
CASSAQGHNSPLHF
>TRBV12-3/TRBV12-4|13|TRBJ1-5
CASGRGRDQPQHF
>TRBV10-3|14|TRBJ1-1
CAIRRNDENTEAFF
>TRBV24-1|16|TRBJ2-2
CATSASGGANTGELFF
>TRBV5-6|15|TRBJ1-1
CASSSGTGVYTEAFF
>TRBV19|13|TRBJ1-2
CASRGTGISGYTF
>TRBV19|15|TRBJ2-3
CASKRTGPGTDTQYF
>TRBV3-1/TRBV3-2|14|TRBJ1-6
CASSLRDRVSPLHF
>TRBV18|17|TRBJ1-1
CASSPRNPDRGGTEAFF
>TRBV3-1/TRBV3-2|15|TRBJ2-1
CASSQGSSGGRMWFF
>TRBV7-2|14|TRBJ1-2
CASSPTGGNYGYTF
>TRBV29-1|13|TRBJ1-1
CSTRDSRNTEAFF
>TRBV5-1|14|TRBJ1-1
CASSATGEATEAFF
>TRBV6-5|14|TRBJ1-1
CASSSGNFNTEAFF
>TRBV29-1|12|TRBJ2-7
CSVPDRGNEQYF
>TRBV27|15|TRBJ2-5
CASSFAGAGSGTQYF
>TRBV2|14|TRBJ2-5
CASIPGQVRETQYF
>TRBV7-7|13|TRBJ2-1
CASSLGRVGEQFF
>TRBV6-5|13|TRBJ1-2
CASSYPGNYGYTF
>TRBV7-3|14|TRBJ2-1
CASSLTSLADEQFF
>TRBV7-9|15|TRBJ1-1
CASSSLSDRGTEAFF
>TRBV11-2|18|TRBJ1-1
CASSLVSGTGGLNTEAFF
>TRBV11-2|14|TRBJ2-2
CASTRTGGTGELFF
>TRBV6-1|16|TRBJ1-5
CASSDTGALGNQPQHF
>TRBV6-5|13|TRBJ2-7
CASRGQEPYEQYF
>TRBV18|16|TRBJ1-4
CASSPPGGLANEKLFF
>TRBV5-1|14|TRBJ2-7
CASSLGFGSYEQYF
>TRBV10-3|12|TRBJ1-5
CASGGTNQPQHF
>TRBV11-1|13|TRBJ1-1
CASSSPGWTEAFF
>TRBV6-2/TRBV6-3|14|TRBJ1-6
CASSLLGDESPLHF
>TRBV19|15|TRBJ1-2
CASSPRAGEGYGYTF
>TRBV21-1|15|TRBJ1-1
CASSKVQGALTEAFF
>TRBV6-1|18|TRBJ2-3
CASSEVGLAGQRTDTQYF
>TRBV5-6|13|TRBJ2-1
CASSRGGAFEQFF